This T cell receptor (beta chain) was found in a study of CD8 T cells in Susac syndrome. This CDR3 contains 15 residues. Per germline, CDR1 SEHNR and CDR2 FQNEAQ (reference sequence). V was pared by 1 base and J by 4 bases, with 4 bases of the junction left unmatched. RNA amounts of roughly 0.5 to 1 ug underwent reverse transcription with random hexamers. An immunoSEQ multiplex PCR generated amplified TCR beta CDR3 products spanning 54 Vbeta and 13 Jbeta. TCRdb fed the immunoSEQ multiplex PCR reads into MiXCR, producing one record per CDR3 protein. The sample records about 130,000 distinct CDR3 sequences, more than 90% being singletons.

Sequenced sample: CD8+ T cells from PBMCs. The TCR sequence derives from a human donor with Susac syndrome. V gene TRBV7-9 combines with J gene TRBJ2-7; 10 positions match TRBD2. The CDR3, as DNA: TGTGCCAGCAGCTTAGTCCTAGCGGGAGCGTACGAGCAGTACTTC. It yields the protein CASSLVLAGAYEQYF.